The present TCR beta chain was sequenced within a study of blood T cell repertoires in COVID-19. The wider study: COVID-19 samples, acute and convalescent, were from the United States, Italy and Spain. Sources were T cells, B-cell-depleted T cells, or PBMCs; the material itself was cDNA or gDNA.

V lost 9 bases, J lost 10 bases, and 13 bases lay in between. This CDR3 is built from 12 residues. Germline assignment: CDR1 MRHNA and CDR2 SNTAGT. In the original processing: Reference gene primer amplification gave nucleated cell count estimates. Repertoires were generated with immunoSEQ multiplex PCR, while TCRdb's copy carries only in-frame clones and drops some. V and J calls plus clone size are reproduced from that table; the DNA served to infer D and trimming. The sample shows 150,000 to 200,000 clones, 70% to 85% of them seen only once. The sequenced sample consisted of peripheral blood. The chain employs TRBV6-4 and TRBJ1-6; D gene ambiguous. The clonotype was recovered from a woman older than 75 with acute or convalescent COVID-19. The CDR3 is CARRTWRSPLHF. In DNA, the CDR3 is TGTGCCAGGAGAACATGGAGATCACCCCTCCACTTT.